This entry describes one T cell receptor beta chain. CDR1 MDHEN and CDR2 SYDVKM come from the germline V gene. The trim removed 8 bases at V and 5 bases at J, leaving 10 bases unmatched. The CDR3 totals 15 residues. Data came from immunoSEQ multiplex PCR; TCRdb stores just in-frame clones and leaves some out. This repertoire shows some 240,000 clones, 89% found once; its top ten account for approximately 4.6%. This entry is derived from a study of blood T cell repertoires in COVID-19. As for the study in general: The study drew acute and convalescent COVID-19 samples from the United States, Italy and Spain.

The rearrangement links TRBV28 to TRBJ2-7; 12 nucleotides match TRBD1. The source is a woman aged 40 to 55 who had recovered from COVID-19. The specimen sequenced was peripheral blood. CDR3 nucleotides: TGTGCCAGCGAATTACCGGGACAGGGGGCCAACGAGCAGTACTTC. It yields the protein CASELPGQGANEQYF.